Below are 28 T cell receptor beta chains sequenced from a single sample in a study of human T cells and chemical hapten exposure. TCRdb analysed the RACE reads with MiXCR anew, one entry per CDR3 protein. Of around 380,000 distinct CDR3 sequences listed, about 5% are singletons. Time point here: pre-sensitization, week 0. Documented treatment: therapeutic diphenylcyclopropenone sensitization with weekly scalp DPC. The sample consisted of whole blood, taken in connection with sensitization to the hapten diphenylcyclopropenone (DPC). The origin of the receptors is a woman under 30 with alopecia areata. Some clones in this sample may be carry-over from other donors' samples.

The CDR3 here is CSVLDRDNQPQHF. The DNA of the CDR3 is TGCAGCGTCTTGGACAGGGACAATCAGCCCCAGCATTTT. The chain links TRBV29-1 to TRBJ1-5; 8 bases are shared with TRBD1. Germline lookup yields CDR1 SQVTM and CDR2 ANQGSEA. J lost 3 bases, V lost 6 bases, and 4 bases had no gene match. The CDR3 totals 13 residues.

This clonotype has a handful of counts. This rearrangement joins TRBV7-6 to TRBJ1-5; no reliable D call. Germline CDR1 reads SGHVS; CDR2 reads FNYEAQ. Trimming took 1 base from V and 7 from J, leaving 11 bases between them. There are 14 residues in the CDR3. The CDR3 sequence: CASSLEAGSQPQHF. The CDR3 DNA follows: TGTGCCAGCAGCTTAGAGGCCGGGTCGCAGCCCCAGCATTTT.

This clonotype was counted many times. The J gene is TRBJ2-3, the V gene TRBV20-1; D gene ambiguous. The CDR3 spans 11 residues. CDR1 and CDR2 (germline): DFQATT, SNEGSKA (reference sequence). Deletions cut 4 bases from V and 3 bases from J, with 5 bases between. The CDR3 DNA reads TGCAGTGCTACAAAAACAGATACGCAGTATTTT. This translates into CSATKTDTQYF.

Many counts were recorded for this clonotype. The chain employs TRBV7-2 and TRBJ2-3; TRBD2 aligns across 9 bases. The CDR3 consists of 18 residues. Germline V gene data show CDR1 as SGHTA and CDR2 as FQGNSA. The junction had 10 bases not matched to a gene; V was cut back by 3 bases and J by 0 bases. The DNA of the CDR3 is TGTGCCAGCAGCTTGGTACTAGCGGGCGACCCTAGCACAGATACGCAGTATTTT. Amino acids: CASSLVLAGDPSTDTQYF.

The genes are TRBV7-2 and TRBJ2-3, with D possibly TRBD1 on 8 matching bases. The V and J ends lost 7 bases and 4 bases respectively, with 15 bases between them. Germline CDR1 reads SGHTA; CDR2 reads FQGNSA. The CDR3 covers 14 residues. CDR3 DNA sequence: TGTGCCAGCACCACCACAGGGGGGGCAGATACGCAGTATTTT. Protein sequence: CASTTTGGADTQYF.

The sample holds many counts of this clonotype. The rearrangement joins TRBV11-2 to TRBJ1-2; no clear D gene. The V end was cut by 5 bases, the J end by 4 bases, with 5 bases between. Germline-derived CDR1 and CDR2 are SGHAT and FQNNGV. CDR3 size: 11 residues. The CDR3 sequence is CASSQSYGYTF. The CDR3 nucleotides are TGTGCCAGCAGCCAGTCCTATGGCTACACCTTC.

V gene TRBV24-1 combines with J gene TRBJ2-3; D gene unclear. The CDR3 consists of 11 residues. In germline, CDR1 is KGHDR, CDR2 SFDVKD. V lost 8 bases to trimming and J lost 6 bases, with 8 bases between them. The CDR3 DNA is TGTGCCACCAAAGACCTGGATACGCAGTATTTT. The encoded protein is CATKDLDTQYF.

The rearrangement uses TRBV3-1 and TRBJ1-2, with a weak D call TRBD1 (5 bases). The V gene lost 4 bases and the J gene lost 1 base, with 10 bases spanning the gap. The CDR3 is made up of 14 amino acids. Germline CDR1 and CDR2: LGHDT and YNNKEL (reference sequence). In nucleotides, the CDR3 is TGTGCCAGCAGCCGTCTTCAGGGTAACTATGGCTACACCTTC. Encoded protein: CASSRLQGNYGYTF.

This clonotype has more than one count but fewer than ten. This chain uses TRBV5-1 with TRBJ2-5, with TRBD1 matching 8 bases. Germline trimming cut 4 bases from V and 3 bases from J; bases unmatched to any gene: 8. CDR1 SGHRS and CDR2 YFSETQ come from the germline V gene. The CDR3 covers 15 residues. The CDR3 loop reads CASSLQDRVEETQYF. DNA of the CDR3: TGCGCCAGCAGCCTGCAGGACAGGGTAGAAGAGACCCAGTACTTC.

Many counts were recorded for this clonotype. The chain links TRBV5-5 to TRBJ1-2; 8 nucleotides match TRBD1. Germline loops: CDR1 SGHKS, CDR2 YYEKEE (reference sequence). The V segment lost 3 bases and the J segment 2 bases; nucleotides outside the gene matches: 6. The CDR3 spans 15 residues. CDR3 in DNA: TGTGCCAGCAGCTATACAGGGGGAGGAAACTATGGCTACACCTTC. Translated: CASSYTGGGNYGYTF.

The CDR3 sequence: CASRRDRGGVFEAFF. The CDR3 bases are TGTGCCAGCAGGCGAGACAGGGGTGGGGTCTTTGAAGCTTTCTTT. This chain uses TRBV12-3 or TRBV12-4 with TRBJ1-1; TRBD1 agrees at 8 bases. CDR3 length equals 15 residues. V gave up 6 bases and J gave up 7 bases; unmatched junction bases: 13.

The sample holds a few counts of this clonotype. The V and J genes are TRBV20-1 and TRBJ1-4; TRBD1 matches 7 bases. The CDR3 sequence is 14 residues long. V gave up 5 bases and J gave up 4 bases; unmatched junction bases: 7. Germline-derived CDR1 and CDR2 are DFQATT and SNEGSKA (reference sequence). CDR3 sequence reads: CSAPMTGNNEKLFF. The CDR3 nucleotides read TGCAGTGCTCCTATGACAGGGAATAATGAAAAACTGTTTTTT.

This clonotype is labeled medium-sized. The chain employs TRBV4-2 and TRBJ2-1; 9 bases are a match to TRBD2. The trim removed 3 bases at V and 8 bases at J, leaving 14 bases unmatched. The CDR3 runs 17 residues. CDR1 is LGHNA and CDR2 is YNFKEQ in the germline V gene. In nucleotides, the CDR3 is TGTGCCAGCAGCCAGGAAAAAAGCGGGGGGATTTGGGATGAGCAGTTCTTC. Encoded protein: CASSQEKSGGIWDEQFF.

This clonotype was seen at least ten times. The chain is built from TRBV4-3 and TRBJ2-3, with 7 bases fitting TRBD2. In germline, CDR1 is LGHNA, CDR2 YSLEER. Germline trimming cut 3 bases from V and 6 bases from J; bases unmatched to any gene: 3. The CDR3 consists of 13 residues. The CDR3 is CASSQGGVDTQYF. The CDR3 region has the DNA TGCGCCAGCAGCCAGGGGGGGGTGGATACGCAGTATTTT.

In this sample, this clonotype turned up many times. The chain carries TRBV7-2 and TRBJ1-1; D is undetermined. Deletions cut 4 bases from V and 5 bases from J, with 14 bases between. The CDR3 totals 14 residues. In germline, CDR1 is SGHTA, CDR2 FQGNSA. The CDR3 sequence: CASSSPVGETEAFF. The CDR3 nucleotides are TGTGCCAGCAGCTCGCCCGTCGGAGAGACTGAAGCTTTCTTT.

This clonotype was seen many times. The chain uses TRBV28 and TRBJ1-2, with TRBD1 as a possible D gene (6 bases). CDR3 length: 14 amino acids. Germline assignment: CDR1 MDHEN and CDR2 SYDVKM. V shed 2 bases and J shed 2 bases, with 9 bases lying between them. CDR3 in DNA: TGTGCCAGCAGTTTAGTTACAGGGAACTATGGCTACACCTTC. Translation gives CASSLVTGNYGYTF.

This clonotype was recorded many times. The chain uses TRBV12-3 or TRBV12-4 and TRBJ1-2, with D uncertain. V lost 3 bases to trimming and J lost 4 bases, with 9 bases between them. CDR3 length: 13 residues. DNA for the CDR3: TGTGCCAGCAGTTTTGGGCTGTTCTATGGCTACACCTTC. Translated, it gives CASSFGLFYGYTF.

This clonotype was counted ten times or more. The chain recombines TRBV7-2 with TRBJ1-2, with no clear D. CDR1 is SGHTA and CDR2 is FQGNSA in the germline V gene. The CDR3 is 15 amino acids. V gave up 1 base and J gave up 4 bases, with 13 bases separating them. In nucleotides, the CDR3 is TGTGCCAGCAGCTTAGTCGGAGAGACGGGCTATGGCTACACCTTC. Amino acid sequence: CASSLVGETGYGYTF.

The chain joins TRBV11-2 to TRBJ2-5, with D uncertain. CDR3 length equals 13 residues. The V gene lost 3 bases and the J gene lost 2 bases, with 7 bases spanning the gap. Per the germline V gene, CDR1 is SGHAT and CDR2 is FQNNGV. The CDR3 here is CASSFGGQETQYF. The CDR3, as DNA: TGTGCCAGCAGCTTTGGCGGTCAAGAGACCCAGTACTTC.

The chain links TRBV4-3 to TRBJ1-1; perhaps TRBD1 as D (6 bases). Germline lookup yields CDR1 LGHNA and CDR2 YSLEER. This CDR3 spans 16 amino acids. V lost 0 bases to trimming and J lost 6 bases, with 17 bases between them. The CDR3 spells CASSQEVPGAVAEAFF. The DNA for the CDR3 is TGCGCCAGCAGCCAAGAGGTCCCGGGGGCGGTGGCTGAAGCTTTCTTT.

This chain links TRBV5-1 with TRBJ2-7; 13 bases map to TRBD2. The CDR3 has 16 residues. Germline V gene lookup returns CDR1 SGHRS and CDR2 YFSETQ. Trimming removed 1 base from V and 4 bases from J; junction bases left unmatched: 5. The CDR3 region has the DNA TGCGCCAGCAGCTTGACGACTAGCGGGGGGATGTACGAGCAGTACTTC. This codes for CASSLTTSGGMYEQYF.

This clonotype has just a few counts. The V gene is TRBV7-9, the J gene TRBJ1-1, with D uncertain. Germline CDR1 and CDR2: SEHNR and FQNEAQ (reference sequence). Deletions cut 11 bases from V and 5 bases from J, with 12 bases between. CDR3 length equals 11 residues. The CDR3 nucleotides are TGTGCCGGAGAGATTGGTACTGAAGCTTTCTTT. Translating it yields CAGEIGTEAFF.

This clonotype was recorded a few times. The chain is built from TRBV9 and TRBJ2-6, with a possible D match to TRBD2 (5 bases). Looked up from germline, CDR1 is SGDLS and CDR2 is YYNGEE. V gave up 0 bases and J gave up 0 bases, with 10 bases separating them. This CDR3 is built from 17 residues. This chain's CDR3 is CASSVVAGLSGANVLTF. CDR3 coding DNA: TGTGCCAGCAGCGTAGTCGCAGGACTCTCTGGGGCCAACGTCCTGACTTTC.

This clonotype was counted many times. V usage is TRBV6-2 or TRBV6-3 and J usage is TRBJ1-5; D is unclear. V gave up 6 bases and J gave up 5 bases, with 11 bases separating them. This CDR3 comprises 13 residues. Germline CDR1 and CDR2: MNHEY and SVGEGT. CDR3 DNA sequence: TGTGCCAGCAGCCGCGTCCTGGATCAGCCCCAGCATTTT. It yields the protein CASSRVLDQPQHF.

In the case of this clonotype: With a much larger clone just one base away, this may be a read error. The chain carries TRBV2 and TRBJ1-6; possibly TRBD1 for D (5 bases). The CDR3 loop spans 15 amino acids. Germline assignment: CDR1 SNHLY and CDR2 FYNNEI. CDR3 residues: CASSRQSSYNSPVHF. CDR3 DNA: TGTGCCAGCAGTAGACAGAGCTCCTATAATTCACCCGTCCACTTT.

The rearrangement joins TRBV5-6 to TRBJ2-5; 7 nucleotides line up with TRBD1. This CDR3 has 14 amino acids. The germline V gene encodes CDR1 SGHDT and CDR2 YYEEEE. V lost 3 bases to trimming and J lost 5 bases; unmatched junction nucleotides: 7. This chain's CDR3 is CASSSAGTAETQYF. CDR3 bases: TGTGCCAGCAGCTCAGCCGGGACAGCCGAGACCCAGTACTTC.

This clonotype was seen a few times. The rearrangement joins TRBV7-9 to TRBJ2-3; D is ambiguous. V was pared by 5 bases and J by 4 bases, with 10 bases between. The CDR3 length is 13 residues. In germline, CDR1 is SEHNR, CDR2 FQNEAQ (reference sequence). The CDR3 loop is CASSPGSADTQYF. CDR3 DNA sequence: TGTGCCAGCAGCCCTGGCTCGGCAGATACGCAGTATTTT. Based on the CDR3 plus reference TRBV7-9 and TRBJ2-3, the full variable domain is DTGVSQNPRHKITKRGQNVTFRCDPISEHNRLYWYRQTLGQGPEFLTYFQNEAQLEKSRLLSDRFSAERPKGSFSTLEIQRTEQGDSAMYLCASSPGSADTQYFGPGTRLTVL.

The chain uses TRBV2 and TRBJ2-6, with D unclear. The V end lost 4 bases, the J end lost 0 bases, and 10 bases lay between the germline ends. Germline V gene data show CDR1 as SNHLY and CDR2 as FYNNEI. The CDR3 sequence is 16 residues long. The CDR3 is CASSVDGASGANVLTF. The DNA for the CDR3 is TGTGCCAGCAGTGTCGATGGAGCCTCTGGGGCCAACGTCCTGACTTTC.